These 32 T cell receptor beta chains were all obtained from the same sample, sequenced in a study of T cells in Graves' hyperthyroidism and ophthalmopathy. Amplified TCR beta CDR3 regions derived from RNA transcripts. HTBI primers were employed in a first-round RT-PCR of the TCR CDR3. Each CDR3 protein is one row after TCRdb ran MiXCR on the multiplex PCR reads. The sample lists about 480,000 distinct CDR3 sequences, over 13% seen once, with 15% to 20% in the top ten. Specimen: blood. Source of these receptors: a woman aged 18-29 years with Graves' hyperthyroidism.

In this sample, this clonotype turned up many times. The genes are TRBV18 and TRBJ1-2; 7 positions match TRBD1. The CDR3 totals 16 residues. Trimming took 1 base from V and 0 from J; bases not matched to a gene: 5. Germline CDR1 is KGHSH and CDR2 is LQKENI. The CDR3 coding sequence is TGTGCCAGCTCACCACGGGACAGTCAATCTAACTATGGCTACACCTTC. It translates to CASSPRDSQSNYGYTF.

This clonotype was observed a handful of times. The V gene is TRBV6-5, the J gene TRBJ2-1, with 7 bases that match TRBD2. CDR3 length: 15 residues. Germline V CDR1 and CDR2: MNHEY, SVGAGI. The trim removed 2 bases at V and 2 bases at J, leaving 3 bases unmatched. CDR3: CASSYGGSTYNEQFF. The CDR3 nucleotides read TGTGCCAGCAGTTACGGCGGGAGTACCTACAATGAGCAGTTCTTC.

This chain uses TRBV6-5 with TRBJ1-4; TRBD1 is a possible D gene (5 bases). There are 14 residues in the CDR3. Trimming shortened V by 2 bases and J by 7 bases, and 11 bases separated the two germline ends. Germline values: CDR1 MNHEY, CDR2 SVGAGI. The DNA of the CDR3 is TGTGCCAGCAGTTACGTTCAGGGCGGTGAAAAACTGTTTTTT. Protein sequence: CASSYVQGGEKLFF.

This clonotype was counted at least ten times. The chain has TRBV19 and TRBJ2-5; 7 bases fit TRBD2. V shed 5 bases, J shed 2 bases, and the junction held 11 bases outside the gene matches. In germline, CDR1 is LNHDA, CDR2 SQIVND (reference sequence). CDR3 length: 16 residues. The CDR3, as DNA: TGTGCCAGTAGTCGCGGGGTACTAGCGCCACAAGAGACCCAGTACTTC. Its protein product is CASSRGVLAPQETQYF.

This sequence joins TRBV20-1 and TRBJ2-1; tentatively, D is TRBD2 (6 bases). CDR1 and CDR2 from the germline V gene are DFQATT and SNEGSKA (reference sequence). The CDR3 spans 15 residues. Trimming removed 6 bases from V and 8 bases from J, with 23 bases in between. The CDR3, as DNA: TGCAGTGCCCCCCCGGGGGAGCTCCCGTACGATGAGCAGTTCTTC. It specifies CSAPPGELPYDEQFF.

This clonotype was seen repeatedly, ten times or more. This chain joins TRBV5-6 and TRBJ2-5; 11 bases fit TRBD2. Germline V CDR1 and CDR2: SGHDT, YYEEEE. The CDR3 loop spans 17 amino acids. After removal of 0 bases from V and 5 bases from J, the junction contained 9 bases not matched to a gene. CDR3 region: CASSLAPGLAERETQYF. CDR3 in DNA: TGTGCCAGCAGCTTGGCGCCGGGACTAGCGGAGAGGGAGACCCAGTACTTC.

This clonotype was picked up a small number of times. The V and J genes are TRBV9 and TRBJ2-3, with TRBD1 matching over 8 bases. The CDR3 extends over 17 amino acids. The J segment lost 3 bases and the V segment lost 4 bases, leaving 13 bases of the junction unmatched. Germline assignment: CDR1 SGDLS and CDR2 YYNGEE. CDR3 nucleotides: TGTGCCAGCAGCCAAGTACTTTCAGGGGGCTGGACAGATACGCAGTATTTT. Protein product: CASSQVLSGGWTDTQYF.

The chain employs TRBV24-1 and TRBJ1-4; 8 bases align to TRBD1. From germline, CDR1 is KGHDR and CDR2 SFDVKD. CDR3 length: 15 amino acids. With V trimmed by 4 bases and J by 8 bases, 8 bases remained unmatched. CDR3 nucleotides: TGTGCCACCAGTGACCCCCAGACAGGGGTAGAAAAACTGTTTTTT. Translating it yields CATSDPQTGVEKLFF.

This clonotype was counted ten times or more. The V call is TRBV6-1, the J call TRBJ1-1; D gene uncertain. CDR1 MNHNS and CDR2 SASEGT come from the germline V gene. The CDR3 loop spans 13 amino acids. V was trimmed by 10 bases and J by 0 bases, leaving 12 bases between them. CDR3 in DNA: TGTGCCATTCGTTGGGGTATGAACACTGAAGCTTTCTTT. Translated: CAIRWGMNTEAFF.

This clonotype was observed many times. The V and J genes are TRBV24-1 and TRBJ2-3; D is unclear. The CDR3 has 14 residues. Germline CDR1 KGHDR, CDR2 SFDVKD. The V end lost 3 bases, the J end lost 5 bases, and 11 bases lay between the germline ends. The chain's CDR3 is CATSDPASVDTQYF. The DNA for the CDR3 is TGTGCCACCAGTGATCCCGCGTCTGTAGATACGCAGTATTTT.

The chain carries TRBV18 and TRBJ1-3; tentative D call: TRBD1 (6 bases). CDR1 and CDR2 from the germline V gene are KGHSH and LQKENI. This CDR3 has 17 residues. V dropped 0 bases and J dropped 0 bases, with 12 bases sitting between them. CDR3 bases: TGTGCCAGCTCACCACCGGGGGGCCCGAGCTCTGGAAACACCATATATTTT. This sequence encodes CASSPPGGPSSGNTIYF.

This clonotype was recorded many times. The chain links TRBV30 to TRBJ2-3, with 7 bases lining up with TRBD1. CDR3 length: 13 amino acids. J was trimmed by 1 base and V by 5 bases; bases with no gene match: 3. The germline gives CDR1 GTSNPN, CDR2 SVGIG (reference sequence). The CDR3 protein is CAWSTGGTDTQYF. The CDR3 coding sequence is TGTGCCTGGTCTACAGGGGGCACAGATACGCAGTATTTT.

This clonotype came up many times. This chain joins TRBV11-2 and TRBJ2-3; TRBD1 aligns across 10 bases. Germline V gene lookup returns CDR1 SGHAT and CDR2 FQNNGV. The CDR3 covers 15 residues. V was clipped by 5 bases and J by 1 base; unmatched bases: 3. The CDR3 nucleotides read TGTGCCAGCAGCGCCGGGACAGGGGGCACAGATACGCAGTATTTT. Encoded protein: CASSAGTGGTDTQYF.

The chain employs TRBV6-8 and TRBJ2-7, with a weak D call TRBD2 (6 bases). The V end lost 2 bases, the J end lost 2 bases, and 16 bases lay between the germline ends. This CDR3 comprises 16 residues. The V gene's germline CDR1 is MNHGY and CDR2 SAAAGT. The CDR3 is CASSYPAGLGPYEQYF. In nucleotides, the CDR3 is TGTGCCAGCAGTTACCCGGCGGGGCTGGGGCCCTACGAGCAGTACTTC.

Details on this clonotype: This sequence may be a read error, since a much larger clone differs from it by one base. The chain employs TRBV19 and TRBJ1-4, with D unclear. Germline lookup yields CDR1 LNHDA and CDR2 SQIVND (reference sequence). There are 14 residues in the CDR3. The CDR3 DNA reads TGTGCCAGTAGTAGCGCCGCGACTAATGAAAAACTGCTTTTT. It encodes CASSSAATNEKLLF. The full variable domain, completed using reference TRBV19 and TRBJ1-4, is DGGITQSPKYLFRKEGQNVTLSCEQNLNHDAMYWYRQDPGQGLRLIYYSQIVNDFQKGDIAEGYSVSREKKESFPLTVTSAQKNPTAFYLCASSSAATNEKLLFGSGTQLSVL.

The sample holds many counts of this clonotype. V usage is TRBV5-1 and J usage is TRBJ2-3; 14 positions agree with TRBD2. With 3 bases clipped from V and 5 bases from J, the junction kept 8 bases outside the gene matches. CDR3 length equals 17 residues. In germline, CDR1 is SGHRS, CDR2 YFSETQ. The CDR3 protein is CASSSGLAGEGRDTQYF. The CDR3 DNA follows: TGCGCCAGCAGCTCGGGACTAGCGGGAGAGGGGAGAGATACGCAGTATTTT. Full variable domain (outside the CDR3, taken from reference TRBV5-1 and TRBJ2-3): KAGVTQTPRYLIKTRGQQVTLSCSPISGHRSVSWYQQTPGQGLQFLFEYFSETQRNKGNFPGRFSGRQFSNSRSEMNVSTLELGDSALYLCASSSGLAGEGRDTQYFGPGTRLTVL.

This clonotype was seen more than once but under ten times. The CDR3 DNA sequence: TGTGCCAGCAGTTACTCGAAGGCACCACTCGGGAGTGGCTACACCTTC. Amino acid sequence: CASSYSKAPLGSGYTF. This rearrangement joins TRBV6-5 to TRBJ1-2; D call uncertain. The germline CDR1 and CDR2 sequences are MNHEY and SVGAGI. Between the trimmed V and J ends, which lost 0 bases and 7 bases, there was a span of 18 bases. The CDR3 loop spans 16 amino acids.

This clonotype has only a few counts. The genes are TRBV7-8 and TRBJ2-3; 10 bases line up with TRBD2. Trimming at V came to 6 bases and at J to 4 bases, leaving 7 bases not matched to a gene. The CDR3 is 15 residues long. CDR1 SGHVS and CDR2 FQNEAQ come from the germline V gene. Here the CDR3 DNA reads TGTGCCAGCAGGGCCGCACTAGCGGGGTCAGATACGCAGTATTTT. Its translation: CASRAALAGSDTQYF.

This clonotype was seen only a few times. This sequence joins TRBV24-1 and TRBJ1-6; D is uncertain. Germline CDR1 is KGHDR and CDR2 is SFDVKD. This CDR3 has 14 amino acids. V was shortened by 1 base and J by 10 bases, with 10 bases between the two germline ends. The CDR3, as DNA: TGTGCCACCAGTGATTTTCTCGCAGGCTCACCCCTCCACTTT. Translating it yields CATSDFLAGSPLHF.

This clonotype came up a few times. The chain carries TRBV7-3 and TRBJ1-2, with TRBD1 identical over 8 bases. The CDR3 spans 20 residues. Germline CDR1 reads SGHTA; CDR2 reads FQGTGA. Trimming removed 5 bases from V and 4 bases from J; junction bases left unmatched: 24. The CDR3, as DNA: TGTGCCAGCAGCCCACAGGGGGGGGGGCAGGGGGCCTTTCTGGGCTATGGCTACACCTTC. This translates into CASSPQGGGQGAFLGYGYTF. The full variable domain, its missing parts supplied by reference TRBV7-3 and TRBJ1-2, is GAGVSQTPSNKVTEKGKYVELRCDPISGHTALYWYRQSLGQGPEFLIYFQGTGAADDSGLPNDRFFAVRPEGSVSTLKIQRTERGDSAVYLCASSPQGGGQGAFLGYGYTFGSGTRLTVV.

This chain connects TRBV5-6 to TRBJ1-2; 7 bases agree with TRBD1. Looked up from germline, CDR1 is SGHDT and CDR2 is YYEEEE. This CDR3 is built from 14 residues. Germline trimming cut 4 bases from V and 8 bases from J; bases unmatched to any gene: 11. CDR3 sequence reads: CASSPRQGYGGYTF. CDR3 nucleotides: TGTGCCAGCAGCCCCCGACAGGGATACGGAGGCTACACCTTC.

This clonotype appeared many times. This chain links TRBV19 with TRBJ2-5, with 13 bases lining up with TRBD2. This CDR3 region has 17 residues. The V gene end was trimmed by 0 bases and the J gene end by 3 bases; junction bases not matched to a gene: 4. From germline, CDR1 is LNHDA and CDR2 SQIVND (reference sequence). The CDR3 spells CASSIERTSGREETQYF. In DNA, the CDR3 is TGTGCCAGTAGTATAGAACGGACTAGCGGGAGAGAAGAGACCCAGTACTTC.

This clonotype has only a few counts. The V and J genes are TRBV12-3 or TRBV12-4 and TRBJ2-5; 9 bases fit TRBD2. V gave up 7 bases and J gave up 5 bases; unmatched junction bases: 17. The CDR3 is made up of 17 amino acids. The CDR3 reads CASTLGRAGGYTETQYF. The CDR3, as DNA: TGTGCCAGCACCCTAGGGCGAGCGGGAGGTTATACGGAGACCCAGTACTTC.

Regarding this clonotype: This may be a read error: a much more frequent sequence differs by one nucleotide. V is TRBV7-9 and J is TRBJ2-7; 9 nucleotides align to TRBD2. Germline CDR1 reads SEHNR; CDR2 reads FQNEAQ (reference sequence). This CDR3 has 17 residues. The CDR3 loop reads CASSQVGTSPESNEQYV. The DNA for the CDR3 is TGCGCCAGCAGCCAAGTCGGGACTAGCCCGGAGTCCAACGAGCAGTACGTC.

This clonotype was observed many times. The chain employs TRBV5-1 and TRBJ1-2; D unclear. In germline, CDR1 is SGHRS, CDR2 YFSETQ. CDR3 length: 15 residues. V dropped 4 bases and J dropped 0 bases, with 13 bases sitting between them. DNA for the CDR3: TGCGCCAGCAGCACCGGACGGAGAGCTAACTATGGCTACACCTTC. Translated: CASSTGRRANYGYTF.

The V gene is TRBV6-1, the J gene TRBJ1-1; TRBD1 matches at 9 bases. CDR1 is MNHNS, CDR2 SASEGT, per germline. The CDR3 covers 15 residues. The V and J ends lost 6 bases and 6 bases, in that order; junction bases with no gene match: 11. This chain's CDR3 is CASSRTGTGRSEAFF. DNA of the CDR3: TGTGCCAGCAGCAGAACCGGGACAGGGAGGTCTGAAGCTTTCTTT.

DNA of the CDR3: TGTGCCAGCAGCGTAGTGGTCCCCTCGACTGAAGCTTTCTTT. Translated: CASSVVVPSTEAFF. The chain recombines TRBV9 with TRBJ1-1; D call uncertain. With 0 bases removed from V and 5 bases from J, the gap between germline ends came to 11 bases. The germline CDR1 and CDR2 sequences are SGDLS and YYNGEE. The CDR3 is made up of 14 amino acids. The whole variable domain, filled in from reference TRBV9 and TRBJ1-1, reads DSGVTQTPKHLITATGQRVTLRCSPRSGDLSVYWYQQSLDQGLQFLIQYYNGEERAKGNILERFSAQQFPDLHSELNLSSLELGDSALYFCASSVVVPSTEAFFGQGTRLTVV.

This clonotype was picked up many times. This sequence joins TRBV20-1 and TRBJ2-6; no reliable D call. V was cut by 0 bases and J by 0 bases, with 9 bases left in between. Germline V gene lookup returns CDR1 DFQATT and CDR2 SNEGSKA (reference sequence). The CDR3 totals 16 residues. The CDR3 coding sequence is TGCAGTGCTAGAGATTGGCGGAGCTCTGGGGCCAACGTCCTGACTTTC. Its protein product is CSARDWRSSGANVLTF.

The J gene is TRBJ2-5, the V gene TRBV12-3 or TRBV12-4, with 11 nucleotides matching TRBD2. J was trimmed by 0 bases and V by 5 bases; bases with no gene match: 5. The CDR3 extends over 16 amino acids. CDR3 sequence: CASSRLAGPDQETQYF. CDR3 bases: TGTGCCAGCAGTCGACTAGCGGGGCCAGACCAAGAGACCCAGTACTTC.

This clonotype was seen at least ten times. This rearrangement joins TRBV12-3 or TRBV12-4 to TRBJ1-2; 8 bases fit TRBD1. This CDR3 has 15 residues. The junction had 10 bases not matched to a gene; V was cut back by 5 bases and J by 5 bases. The CDR3 DNA reads as TGTGCCAGCAGTCCCCGGACAGGGACCAAATATGGCTACACCTTC. This sequence encodes CASSPRTGTKYGYTF.

The chain uses TRBV6-4 and TRBJ2-2, with D possibly TRBD2 on 5 matching bases. V lost 4 bases to trimming and J lost 0 bases, with 9 bases between them. Germline-derived CDR1 and CDR2 are MRHNA and SNTAGT. The CDR3 loop spans 15 amino acids. CDR3: CASSAGSPNTGELFF. CDR3 DNA sequence: TGTGCCAGCAGTGCGGGAAGTCCGAACACCGGGGAGCTGTTTTTT.

This clonotype was found many times. The V and J genes are TRBV3-1 and TRBJ1-1; possible D gene TRBD1, 6 bases. The CDR3 is 15 amino acids. From germline, CDR1 is LGHDT and CDR2 YNNKEL (reference sequence). Deletions cut 0 bases from V and 3 bases from J, with 11 bases between. CDR3 in amino acids: CASSQEREGDTEAFF. DNA for the CDR3: TGTGCCAGCAGCCAAGAAAGGGAGGGGGACACTGAAGCTTTCTTT.